This T cell receptor (beta chain) was profiled in a study of T cells after yellow fever vaccination. Study conclusions and caveats: Within FACS-sorted repertoires, abundant clonotypes contaminating from the bulk population could be present. A minor fraction of clonotypes spanned both CD4 and CD8 compartments. At approximately 95% for CD4 and 70% to 90% for CD8, most primary-vaccination clones showed up again after the booster.

5'RACE template switching added a universal primer site and UMIs to TCR cDNA. MiXCR was run by TCRdb on the 5' RACE reads, yielding one entry per CDR3 protein. The data show about 160,000 distinct CDR3 sequences, with around 7.2% seen just once and about 2.5% held by the top ten. From germline, CDR1 is SGHRS and CDR2 YFSETQ. The V end was cut by 6 bases, the J end by 5 bases, with 17 bases between. This CDR3 is 15 amino acids long. This clonotype was recorded at least ten times. Its antigen remains unidentified. This chain connects TRBV5-1 to TRBJ2-2, with D perhaps TRBD2 (5 bases). The TCR was taken from a man between 18 and 35 years old who received the YFV17D yellow fever vaccine. Sequences were derived from CD4+ T cells sorted from PBMCs, sampled 5 to 6 days after the first yellow fever vaccination. CDR3 bases: TGCGCCAGCAACCCTGACCCGGGGTTTACCGGGGAGCTGTTTTTT. Encoded protein: CASNPDPGFTGELFF. Together with reference TRBV5-1 and TRBJ2-2, the CDR3 gives the full variable domain: KAGVTQTPRYLIKTRGQQVTLSCSPISGHRSVSWYQQTPGQGLQFLFEYFSETQRNKGNFPGRFSGRQFSNSRSEMNVSTLELGDSALYLCASNPDPGFTGELFFGEGSRLTVL.